This T cell receptor (beta chain) appears in the sequencing data of a study of CD8+CD57+ T cells in acquired aplastic anemia. Study information: On average, sorted CD4+ and CD8+ cells gave roughly 3 ug of DNA. Study-wide findings and caveats: Common to patients and controls were roughly 30 CD8+ CDR3 sequences.

Trimming left V 6 bases short and J 4 bases short, with 10 bases between. Germline CDR1 is LNHDA and CDR2 is SQIVND (reference sequence). The CDR3 covers 12 residues. Previously, flow cytometry had revealed CD8+CD57+ cell expansion in the patients chosen for sequencing. The diagnosis in all patients was severe acquired aplastic anemia. Sampling of blood occurred while the patients had still received no therapy. Genomic DNA, the template, was used for profiling of the TCR beta VDJ and CDR3. One entry per CDR3 protein, called by TCRdb with MiXCR from the reads. The profile shows 200,000 to 250,000 distinct CDR3 sequences, approximately 60% of them singletons. This clonotype was seen more than once but under ten times. What it binds is unknown.

The sample was sorted CD4+, CD8+, or CD8+CD57+ T cells (not recorded which) from PBMCs. The genes are TRBV19 and TRBJ2-7; D possibly corresponds to TRBD1 (6 bases). This TCR was sampled from a human donor with aplastic anemia. The CDR3 reads CASRGTTYEQYF. The CDR3 nucleotides are TGTGCCAGTAGAGGGACAACTTACGAGCAGTACTTC.